These 8 T cell receptor beta chains originate from one sample sequenced in a study of blood T cell repertoires in COVID-19. Profiled with immunoSEQ multiplex PCR; TCRdb holds only in-frame clones, not every one. The table shows about 55,000 clones, with about nine tenths occurring only once. The sequencing input was peripheral blood. The source of these receptors is a man between 60 and 75 years old with active COVID-19.

The rearrangement links TRBV24-1 to TRBJ2-1, with D possibly matching TRBD1 (7 bases). CDR3 length: 14 residues. Trimming removed 7 bases from V and 6 bases from J, with 15 bases in between. From germline, CDR1 is KGHDR and CDR2 SFDVKD. CDR3 sequence: CATSRQGGGNEQFF. The CDR3 DNA reads as TGTGCCACCAGCAGACAGGGAGGAGGCAATGAGCAGTTCTTC.

The chain employs TRBV5-6 and TRBJ1-5; D may be TRBD1 (5 bases). The germline V and J ends were trimmed by 2 bases and 1 base, with 10 bases remaining between them. The CDR3 covers 15 residues. From germline, CDR1 is SGHDT and CDR2 YYEEEE. The CDR3 loop reads CASSFYDRSNQPQHF. The CDR3 DNA reads TGTGCCAGCAGCTTCTACGACAGAAGCAATCAGCCCCAGCATTTT.

This chain joins TRBV2 and TRBJ2-2; 9 bases agree with TRBD2. Germline CDR1 is SNHLY and CDR2 is FYNNEI. The CDR3 is 15 residues long. The V and J ends lost 6 bases and 5 bases, in that order; junction bases with no gene match: 7. CDR3 amino acids: CASSRGRGETGELFF. The CDR3 region has the DNA TGTGCCAGCAGCCGCGGGAGGGGGGAAACCGGGGAGCTGTTTTTT.

The chain joins TRBV30 to TRBJ2-1; 10 bases are a match to TRBD1. CDR3 size: 14 residues. V gave up 4 bases and J gave up 4 bases; unmatched junction bases: 4. In germline, CDR1 is GTSNPN, CDR2 SVGIG (reference sequence). CDR3 residues: CAWTRDRGYNEQFF. The CDR3 DNA is TGTGCCTGGACCCGGGACAGGGGATACAATGAGCAGTTCTTC.

The chain has TRBV28 and TRBJ2-5; 7 bases map to TRBD1. The CDR3 is made up of 13 amino acids. In germline, CDR1 is MDHEN, CDR2 SYDVKM. J gave up 5 bases and V 5 bases, and 5 bases lay outside the gene matches. The CDR3 loop is CASSPGDSETQYF. The CDR3 DNA sequence: TGTGCCAGCAGTCCAGGGGACAGCGAGACCCAGTACTTC.

The chain recombines TRBV5-1 with TRBJ2-1, with unresolved D. The CDR3 is 16 residues long. Trimming took off 2 bases at V and 0 bases at J, with 12 bases between the two ends. Germline-derived CDR1 and CDR2 are SGHRS and YFSETQ. This CDR3 reads CASSLTAGSSYNEQFF. The CDR3 DNA follows: TGCGCCAGCAGCTTAACAGCAGGCAGCTCCTACAATGAGCAGTTCTTC.

This chain uses TRBV2 with TRBJ2-4; TRBD2 aligns across 11 bases. CDR1 is SNHLY and CDR2 is FYNNEI in the germline V gene. Trimming cost V 8 bases and J 4 bases; bases outside gene matches: 1. The CDR3 consists of 13 residues. The CDR3: CASLAGGKNIQYF. CDR3 in DNA: TGTGCCAGCTTAGCGGGAGGGAAAAACATTCAGTACTTC.

The rearrangement uses TRBV30 and TRBJ2-2, with TRBD1 identical over 7 bases. This CDR3 region has 17 residues. Germline CDR1 reads GTSNPN; CDR2 reads SVGIG (reference sequence). With 0 bases clipped from V and 4 bases from J, the junction kept 11 bases outside the gene matches. This CDR3 is CAWSVPRKTGSTGELFF. DNA for the CDR3: TGTGCCTGGAGTGTACCACGGAAGACAGGGAGCACCGGGGAGCTGTTTTTT.